Below are 3 T cell receptor beta chains sequenced from a single sample in a study of T cell repertoires in cytomegalovirus infection. Via MiXCR, TCRdb re-called the reads, giving one row per CDR3 protein. This table has about 600,000 distinct CDR3 sequences, roughly 26% appearing once. Specimen: CD8+ T cells from PBMCs. These TCRs come from a human donor in good health (CMV status not recorded). Some clones in this sample may be carry-over from other donors' samples.

The rearrangement joins TRBV14 to TRBJ2-4, with D perhaps matching TRBD1 or TRBD2 (5 bases each). V shed 3 bases and J shed 8 bases, with 8 bases lying between them. The CDR3 extends over 12 amino acids. The germline V gene encodes CDR1 SGHDN and CDR2 FVKESK. DNA of the CDR3: TGTGCCAGCAGCCAGCGAGGGGACATTCAGTACTTC. Translation gives CASSQRGDIQYF.

The chain uses TRBV28 and TRBJ1-1; D is possibly TRBD1 (5 bases). CDR3 length: 15 residues. Germline CDR1 MDHEN, CDR2 SYDVKM. The V end was cut by 5 bases, the J end by 3 bases, with 16 bases between. The CDR3 spells CASSLFRGSDTEAFF. The DNA of the CDR3 is TGTGCCAGCAGTCTCTTCCGGGGGTCCGACACTGAAGCTTTCTTT. The whole variable domain, remainder taken from reference TRBV28 and TRBJ1-1, is DVKVTQSSRYLVKRTGEKVFLECVQDMDHENMFWYRQDPGLGLRLIYFSYDVKMKEKGDIPEGYSVSREKKERFSLILESASTNQTSMYLCASSLFRGSDTEAFFGQGTRLTVV.

The gene calls are TRBV12-5 and TRBJ2-7; D not resolved. Germline loops: CDR1 LGHNT, CDR2 FRNRAP. Between the trimmed V and J ends, which lost 0 bases and 0 bases, there was a span of 9 bases. The CDR3 extends over 15 amino acids. CDR3 sequence: CASGLVRASSYEQYF. The DNA of the CDR3 is TGTGCTAGTGGTTTGGTACGGGCTTCCTCCTACGAGCAGTACTTC.